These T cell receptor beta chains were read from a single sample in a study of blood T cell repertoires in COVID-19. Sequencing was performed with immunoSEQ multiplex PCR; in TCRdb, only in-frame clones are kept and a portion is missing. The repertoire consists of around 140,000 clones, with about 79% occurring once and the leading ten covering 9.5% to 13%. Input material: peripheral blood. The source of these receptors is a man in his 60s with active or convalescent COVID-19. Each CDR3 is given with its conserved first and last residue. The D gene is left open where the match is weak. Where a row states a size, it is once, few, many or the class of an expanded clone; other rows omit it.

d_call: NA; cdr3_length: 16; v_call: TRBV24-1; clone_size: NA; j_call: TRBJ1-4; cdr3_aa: CATSELRAGINEKLFF; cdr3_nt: TGTGCCACCAGTGAACTCAGGGCAGGGATAAATGAAAAACTGTTTTTT
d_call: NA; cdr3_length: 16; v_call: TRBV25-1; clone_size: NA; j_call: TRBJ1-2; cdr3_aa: CASSESTMTGPSGYTF; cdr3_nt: TGTGCCAGCAGTGAATCCACGATGACAGGACCTTCTGGCTACACCTTC
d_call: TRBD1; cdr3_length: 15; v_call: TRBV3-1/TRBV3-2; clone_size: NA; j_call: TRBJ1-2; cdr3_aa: CASSQGITGGYGYTF; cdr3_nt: TGTGCCAGCAGCCAAGGGATCACAGGGGGCTACGGCTACACCTTC
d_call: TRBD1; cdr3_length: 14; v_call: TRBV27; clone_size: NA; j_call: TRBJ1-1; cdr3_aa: CASSFTGAGTEAFF; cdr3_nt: TGTGCCAGCAGTTTCACAGGGGCCGGCACTGAAGCTTTCTTT
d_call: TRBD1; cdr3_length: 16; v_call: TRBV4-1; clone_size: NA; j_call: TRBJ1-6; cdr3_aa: CASSQEETGRNSPLHF; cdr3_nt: TGCGCCAGCAGCCAAGAAGAGACAGGGCGTAATTCACCCCTCCACTTT
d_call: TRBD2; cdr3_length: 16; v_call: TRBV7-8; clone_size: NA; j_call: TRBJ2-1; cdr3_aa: CASNLLAGGRANEQFF; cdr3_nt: TGTGCCAGCAACTTACTAGCGGGAGGAAGGGCCAATGAGCAGTTCTTC
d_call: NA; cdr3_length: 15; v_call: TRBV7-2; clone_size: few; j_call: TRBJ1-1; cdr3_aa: CASSSPEGKNTEAFF; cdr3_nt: TGTGCCAGCAGCTCGCCGGAGGGGAAGAACACTGAAGCTTTCTTT
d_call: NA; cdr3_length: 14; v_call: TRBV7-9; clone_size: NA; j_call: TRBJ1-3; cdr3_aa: CASSLGTAGNTIYF; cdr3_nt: TGTGCCAGCAGCTTAGGGACAGCTGGAAACACCATATATTTT
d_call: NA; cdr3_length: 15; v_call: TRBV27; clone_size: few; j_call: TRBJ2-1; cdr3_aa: CASSTFAGTYNEQFF; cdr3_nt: TGTGCCAGCAGTACCTTCGCGGGGACCTACAATGAGCAGTTCTTC
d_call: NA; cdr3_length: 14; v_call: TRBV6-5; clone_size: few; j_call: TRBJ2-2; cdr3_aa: CASSFDRSTGELFF; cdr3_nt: TGTGCCAGCAGTTTCGACAGGAGCACCGGGGAGCTGTTTTTT
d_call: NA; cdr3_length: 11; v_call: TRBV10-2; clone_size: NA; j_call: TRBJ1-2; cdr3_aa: CASSGGYGYTF; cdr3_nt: TGCGCCAGCAGCGGAGGCTATGGCTACACCTTC
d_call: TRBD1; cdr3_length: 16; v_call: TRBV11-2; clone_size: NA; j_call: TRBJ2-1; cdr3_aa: CASSSVRTGLYNEQFF; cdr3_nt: TGTGCCAGCAGCTCAGTAAGGACAGGGTTATACAATGAGCAGTTCTTC
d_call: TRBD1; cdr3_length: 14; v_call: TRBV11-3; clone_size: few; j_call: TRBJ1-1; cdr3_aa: CASSLQGQGAQAFF; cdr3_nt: TGTGCCAGCAGCCTACAGGGACAGGGGGCTCAAGCTTTCTTT
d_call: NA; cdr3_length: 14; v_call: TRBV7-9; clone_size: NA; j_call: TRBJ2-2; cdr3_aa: CASSLVGETGELFF; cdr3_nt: TGTGCCAGCAGCTTAGTCGGGGAGACCGGGGAGCTGTTTTTT
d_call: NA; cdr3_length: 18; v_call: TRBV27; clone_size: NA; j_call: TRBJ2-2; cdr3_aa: CASTLRGGVVTLTGELFF; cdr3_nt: TGTGCCAGCACTCTAAGAGGAGGGGTTGTCACCTTAACCGGGGAGCTGTTTTTT
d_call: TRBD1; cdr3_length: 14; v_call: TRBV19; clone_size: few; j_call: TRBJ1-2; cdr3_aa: CASEEGQGARGYTF; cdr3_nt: TGTGCCAGTGAAGAAGGACAGGGGGCGCGAGGCTACACCTTC
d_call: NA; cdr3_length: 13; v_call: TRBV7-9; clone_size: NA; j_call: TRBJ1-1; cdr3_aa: CASSPQGRGEAFF; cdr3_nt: TGTGCCAGCAGTCCACAGGGTCGCGGTGAAGCTTTCTTT
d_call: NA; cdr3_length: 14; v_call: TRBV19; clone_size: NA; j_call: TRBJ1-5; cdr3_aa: CASRQTGNAQPQHF; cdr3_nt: TGTGCCAGTAGACAAACAGGGAACGCTCAGCCCCAGCATTTT
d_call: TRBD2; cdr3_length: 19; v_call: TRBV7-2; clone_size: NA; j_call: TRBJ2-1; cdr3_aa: CASSKDLAGGPLVYNEQFF; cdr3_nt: TGTGCCAGCAGCAAAGACCTAGCGGGGGGGCCACTGGTCTACAATGAGCAGTTCTTC
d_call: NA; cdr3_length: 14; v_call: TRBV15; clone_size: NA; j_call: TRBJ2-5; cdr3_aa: CATSPKRGLETQYF; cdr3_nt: TGTGCCACCAGCCCGAAAAGAGGGCTAGAGACCCAGTACTTC
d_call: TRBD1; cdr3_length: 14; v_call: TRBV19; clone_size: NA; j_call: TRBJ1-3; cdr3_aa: CASSRTGRGNTIYF; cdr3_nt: TGTGCCAGTAGTAGGACAGGGCGGGGAAACACCATATATTTT
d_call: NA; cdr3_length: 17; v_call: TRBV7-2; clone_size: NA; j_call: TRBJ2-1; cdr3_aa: CASSLARARSSYNEQFF; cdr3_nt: TGTGCCAGCAGCTTAGCGCGGGCACGGAGCTCCTACAATGAGCAGTTCTTC
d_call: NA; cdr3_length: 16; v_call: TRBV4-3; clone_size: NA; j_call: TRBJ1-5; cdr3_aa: CASSQSASGGNQPQHF; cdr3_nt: TGCGCCAGCAGCCAAAGTGCCAGTGGTGGCAATCAGCCCCAGCATTTT
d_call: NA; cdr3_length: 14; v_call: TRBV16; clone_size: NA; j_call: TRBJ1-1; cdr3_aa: CASSQAGERTEAFF; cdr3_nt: TGTGCCAGCAGCCAAGCAGGGGAGAGGACTGAAGCTTTCTTT
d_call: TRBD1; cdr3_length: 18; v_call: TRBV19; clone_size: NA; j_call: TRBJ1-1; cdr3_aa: CASSITHVGQGANTEAFF; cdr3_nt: TGTGCCAGTAGTATAACCCACGTGGGACAGGGAGCGAACACTGAAGCTTTCTTT
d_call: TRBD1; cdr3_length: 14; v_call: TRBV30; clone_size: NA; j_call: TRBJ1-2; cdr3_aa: CAWREDRYFPGYTF; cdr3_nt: TGTGCCTGGAGGGAGGACAGGTACTTCCCTGGCTACACCTTC
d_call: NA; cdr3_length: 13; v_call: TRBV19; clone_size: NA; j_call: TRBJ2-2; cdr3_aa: CASSIGSTGELFF; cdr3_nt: TGTGCCAGTAGTATTGGGAGCACCGGGGAGCTGTTTTTT
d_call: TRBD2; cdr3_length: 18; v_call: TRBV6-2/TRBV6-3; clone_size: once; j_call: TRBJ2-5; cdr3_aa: CASSEGLATLKGKETQYF; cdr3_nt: TGTGCCAGCAGCGAGGGACTAGCGACCCTAAAGGGGAAAGAGACCCAGTACTTC
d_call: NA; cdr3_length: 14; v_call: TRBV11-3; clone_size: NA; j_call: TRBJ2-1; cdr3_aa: CASSLKGTDNEQFF; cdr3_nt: TGTGCCAGCAGCTTAAAAGGCACAGACAATGAGCAGTTCTTC
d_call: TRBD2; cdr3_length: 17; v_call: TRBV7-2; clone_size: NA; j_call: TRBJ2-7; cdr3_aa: CASSRLAGGRSSYEQYF; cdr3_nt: TGTGCCAGCAGCAGGCTAGCGGGGGGACGGAGCTCCTACGAGCAGTACTTC
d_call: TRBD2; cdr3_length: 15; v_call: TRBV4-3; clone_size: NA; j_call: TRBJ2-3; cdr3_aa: CASSPSSGSTDTQYF; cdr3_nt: TGCGCCAGCAGCCCCTCTAGCGGAAGCACAGATACGCAGTATTTT
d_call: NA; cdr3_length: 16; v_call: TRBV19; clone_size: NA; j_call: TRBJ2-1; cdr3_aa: CASSIKVRGRVNEQFF; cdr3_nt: TGTGCCAGTAGTATTAAGGTTCGAGGCAGGGTAAATGAGCAGTTCTTC
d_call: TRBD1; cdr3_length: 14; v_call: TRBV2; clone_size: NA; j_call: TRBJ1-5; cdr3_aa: CASSGDRGLQPQHF; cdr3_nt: TGTGCCAGCAGCGGGGACAGGGGGCTTCAGCCCCAGCATTTT